The TCR beta chain under discussion was sequenced for a study of beta chain features in type 1 diabetes. The overall study: The patients were much like the healthy donors in age, gender and cell yields.

The sequenced template was cDNA made from the entire isolated RNA. The method was immunoSEQ multiplex PCR; TCRdb's version includes in-frame clones alone and lacks a portion of them. The sample has hundreds of thousands of clones; 15% are singletons. Points from the study as a whole: Researchers report that Type 1 diabetes patients had moderately but significantly shorter TCRB CDR3s across all four CD4+ subsets.

Details on this clone: Its antigen is not known.

Purity of each sorted population was above 98%. The sequencing sample was made of naive CD4+ T cells from blood. The source of this sequence is a man between 18 and 29 years old with type 1 diabetes.

This chain's CDR3 is CASSLVGLMVTGELFF. CDR3 in DNA: TGTGCCAGCAGCTTAGTGGGACTCATGGTTACCGGGGAGCTGTTTTTT. The chain uses TRBV7-2 and TRBJ2-2; possibly TRBD2 for D (6 bases). Germline CDR1 reads SGHTA; CDR2 reads FQGNSA. The V end was cut by 1 base, the J end by 5 bases, with 14 bases between. The CDR3 length is 16 residues.